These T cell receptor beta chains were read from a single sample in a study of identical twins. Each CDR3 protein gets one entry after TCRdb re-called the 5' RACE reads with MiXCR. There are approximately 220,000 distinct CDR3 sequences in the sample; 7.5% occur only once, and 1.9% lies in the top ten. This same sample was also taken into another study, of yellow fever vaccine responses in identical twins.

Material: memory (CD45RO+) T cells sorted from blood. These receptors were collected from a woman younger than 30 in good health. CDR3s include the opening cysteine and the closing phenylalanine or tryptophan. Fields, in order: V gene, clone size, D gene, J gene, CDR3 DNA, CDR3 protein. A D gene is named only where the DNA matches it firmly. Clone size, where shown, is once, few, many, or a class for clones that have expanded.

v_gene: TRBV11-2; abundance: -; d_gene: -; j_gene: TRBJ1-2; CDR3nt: TGTGCCAGCGATAATGGCTACACCTTC; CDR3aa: CASDNGYTF
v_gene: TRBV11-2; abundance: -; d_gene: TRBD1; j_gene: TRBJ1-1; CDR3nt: TGTGCCAGCAGCTCCCTCCGAGGCACAGGGGGTGGAAGGACTGAAGCTTTCTTT; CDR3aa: CASSSLRGTGGGRTEAFF
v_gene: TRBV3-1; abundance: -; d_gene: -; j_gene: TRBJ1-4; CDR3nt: TGTGCCAGCAGCCACCGGGGGGAATCAGATGAAAAACTGTTTTTT; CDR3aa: CASSHRGESDEKLFF
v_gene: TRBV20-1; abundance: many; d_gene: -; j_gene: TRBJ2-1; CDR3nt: TGCAGTGCAGAACAACCGGGAGTTTACAATGAGCAGTTCTTC; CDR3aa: CSAEQPGVYNEQFF
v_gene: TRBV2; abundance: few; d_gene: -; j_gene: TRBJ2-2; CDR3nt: TGTGCCAGCACTGATCGGGTGACCACCGGGGAGCTGTTTTTT; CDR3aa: CASTDRVTTGELFF
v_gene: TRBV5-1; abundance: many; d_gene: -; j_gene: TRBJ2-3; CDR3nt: TGCGCCAGCAGCTTACCAGGGGGCACAGATACGCAGTATTTT; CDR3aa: CASSLPGGTDTQYF
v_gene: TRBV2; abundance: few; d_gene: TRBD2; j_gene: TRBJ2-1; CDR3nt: TGTGCCAGCAGTTCCGGGACTAGGGTGTCGAATGAGCAGTTCTTC; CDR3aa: CASSSGTRVSNEQFF
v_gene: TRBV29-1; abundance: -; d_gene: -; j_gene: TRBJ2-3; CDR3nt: TGCAGCGTTGAAGGTTGGGCGGGGGCGTATGGAGATACGCAGTATTTT; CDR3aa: CSVEGWAGAYGDTQYF
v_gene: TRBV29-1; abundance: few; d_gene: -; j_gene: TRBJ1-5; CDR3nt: TGCAGCGTTGTGATGGGGGCTACTGATCAGCCCCAGCATTTT; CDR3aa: CSVVMGATDQPQHF
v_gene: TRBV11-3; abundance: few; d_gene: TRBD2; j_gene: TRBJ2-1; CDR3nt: TGTGCCAGCAGCCAAGGCGGGGGGCAGAATGAGCAGTTCTTC; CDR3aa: CASSQGGGQNEQFF
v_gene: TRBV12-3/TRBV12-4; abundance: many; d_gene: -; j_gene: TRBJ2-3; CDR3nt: TGTGCCAGCAGGCCGGACTCTGTGGATACGCAGTATTTT; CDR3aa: CASRPDSVDTQYF
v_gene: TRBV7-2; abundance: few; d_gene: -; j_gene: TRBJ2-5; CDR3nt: TGTGCCAGCAGTCGAACACTGGACACCCAAGAGACCCAGTACTTC; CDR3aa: CASSRTLDTQETQYF
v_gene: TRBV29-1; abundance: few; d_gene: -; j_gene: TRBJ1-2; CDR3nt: TGCAGCGTTGAATCAGGGGCTAAGGGCTACACCTTC; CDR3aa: CSVESGAKGYTF
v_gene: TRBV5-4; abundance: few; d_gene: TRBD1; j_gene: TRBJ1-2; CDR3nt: TGTGCCAGCAGCTTGCAGGGGGCGGGTGGCTACACCTTC; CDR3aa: CASSLQGAGGYTF
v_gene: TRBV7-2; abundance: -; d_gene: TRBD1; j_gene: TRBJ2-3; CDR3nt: TGTGCCAGCAGCCAAAATGCACAGGGGAGCACAGATACGCAGTATTTT; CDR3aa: CASSQNAQGSTDTQYF
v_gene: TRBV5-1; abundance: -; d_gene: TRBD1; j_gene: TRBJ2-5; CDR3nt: TGCGCCAGCAGCTTGAATATAAGGGGCAGGGGGCACGAGACCCAGTACTTC; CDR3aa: CASSLNIRGRGHETQYF
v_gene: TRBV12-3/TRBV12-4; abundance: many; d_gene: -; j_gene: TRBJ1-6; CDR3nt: TGTGCCAGCAGTTTAGACCTGGGTGATTCACCCCTCCACTTT; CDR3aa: CASSLDLGDSPLHF
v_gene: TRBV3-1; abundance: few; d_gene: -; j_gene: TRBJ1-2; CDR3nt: TGTGCCAGCAGCCATACAGTCCTAGCTAACTATGGCTACACCTTC; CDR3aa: CASSHTVLANYGYTF
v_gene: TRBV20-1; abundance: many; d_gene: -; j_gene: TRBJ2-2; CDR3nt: TGCAGTGCTAGACGGACCGGGACCGGGGAGCTGTTTTTT; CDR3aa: CSARRTGTGELFF
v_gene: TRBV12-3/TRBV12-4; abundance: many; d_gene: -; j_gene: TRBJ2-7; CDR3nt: TGTGCCAGCAGTGACCAGGGTGGTTCCCACGAGCAGTACTTC; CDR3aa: CASSDQGGSHEQYF
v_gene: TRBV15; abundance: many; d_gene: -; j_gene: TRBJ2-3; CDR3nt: TGTGCCACCAGCAAACTTCTAATCGCAGATACGCAGTATTTT; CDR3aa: CATSKLLIADTQYF
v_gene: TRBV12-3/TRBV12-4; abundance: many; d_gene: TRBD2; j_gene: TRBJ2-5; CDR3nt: TGTGCCAGCAGTCGGACTAGCGGGGCGTACCAAGAGACCCAGTACTTC; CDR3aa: CASSRTSGAYQETQYF
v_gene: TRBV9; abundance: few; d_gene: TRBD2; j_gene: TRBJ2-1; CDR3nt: TGTGCCAGCAGCGGCGGGACTACCTACAATGAGCAGTTCTTC; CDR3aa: CASSGGTTYNEQFF
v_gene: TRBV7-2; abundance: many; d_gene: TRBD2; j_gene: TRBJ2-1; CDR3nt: TGTGCCAGCAGCTTAGGCGGGGGAGGGTACAATGAGCAGTTCTTC; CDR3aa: CASSLGGGGYNEQFF
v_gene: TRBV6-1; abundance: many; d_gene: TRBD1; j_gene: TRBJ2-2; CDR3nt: TGTGCCAGCTCCCCAACAGGGGGCTGGGCCACCGGGGAGCTGTTTTTT; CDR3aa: CASSPTGGWATGELFF
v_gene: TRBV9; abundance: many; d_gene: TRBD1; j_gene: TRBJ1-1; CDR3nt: TGTGCCAGCAGCGCTCCCCGGAGCGGGACAGTGAACACTGAAGCTTTCTTT; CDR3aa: CASSAPRSGTVNTEAFF
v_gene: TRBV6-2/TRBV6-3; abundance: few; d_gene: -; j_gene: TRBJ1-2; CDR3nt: TGTGCCAGCAGAGCCGGGACGGACTATGGCTACACCTTC; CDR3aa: CASRAGTDYGYTF
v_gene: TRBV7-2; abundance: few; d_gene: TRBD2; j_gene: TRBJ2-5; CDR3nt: TGTGCCGGAAGCGGGGATCCGGGGACCCAGTACTTC; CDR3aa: CAGSGDPGTQYF
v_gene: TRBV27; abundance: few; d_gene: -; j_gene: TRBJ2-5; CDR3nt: TGTGCCAGCTCCCCCGGGGACCGCCAAGAGACCCAGTACTTC; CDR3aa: CASSPGDRQETQYF
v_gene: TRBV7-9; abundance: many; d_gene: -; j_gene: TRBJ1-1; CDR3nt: TGTGCCAGCAGCTTAGCAGGGGGAGTGAACACTGAAGCTTTCTTT; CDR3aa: CASSLAGGVNTEAFF
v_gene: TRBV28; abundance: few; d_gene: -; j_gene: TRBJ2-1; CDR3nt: TGTGCCAGCAGTTTACGGCAGGTTAGATCCTACAATGAGCAGTTCTTC; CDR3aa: CASSLRQVRSYNEQFF
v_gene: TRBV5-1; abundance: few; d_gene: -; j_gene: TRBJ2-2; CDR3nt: TGCGCCAGCAGCTTGGAGGGCCCCGGGGAGCTGTTTTTT; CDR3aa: CASSLEGPGELFF
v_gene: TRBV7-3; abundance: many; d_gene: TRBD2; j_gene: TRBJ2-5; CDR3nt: TGTGCCAGCAGCTCCAGCGGGGGGCACCAAGAGACCCAGTACTTC; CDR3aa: CASSSSGGHQETQYF
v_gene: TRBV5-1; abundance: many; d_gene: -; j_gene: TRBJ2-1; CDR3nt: TGCGCCAGCAGCCCCGGAGACAGCTACAATGAGCAGTTCTTC; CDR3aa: CASSPGDSYNEQFF
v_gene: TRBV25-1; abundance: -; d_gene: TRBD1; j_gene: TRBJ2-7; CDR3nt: TGTGCCAGCAATCCGGCAGGGGGCGAGCAGTACTTC; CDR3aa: CASNPAGGEQYF
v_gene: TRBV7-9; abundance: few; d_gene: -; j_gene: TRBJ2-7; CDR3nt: TGTGCCAGCAGCCAGGGGAGTTCTGGGCAGTACTTC; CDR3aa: CASSQGSSGQYF
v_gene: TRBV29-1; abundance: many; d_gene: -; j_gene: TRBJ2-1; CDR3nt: TGCAGCGCGGTCGAGTTGGGTGAGCAGTTCTTC; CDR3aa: CSAVELGEQFF
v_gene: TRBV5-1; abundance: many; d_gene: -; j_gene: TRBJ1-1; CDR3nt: TGCGCCAGCAGCTCTAGCCGGGCCCTCAAGGAGGGTGAAGCTTTCTTT; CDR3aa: CASSSSRALKEGEAFF
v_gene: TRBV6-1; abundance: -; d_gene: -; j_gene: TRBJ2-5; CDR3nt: TGTGCCAGCAGTAAGCGCGGGACAGCCGAAGAGACCCAGTACTTC; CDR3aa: CASSKRGTAEETQYF
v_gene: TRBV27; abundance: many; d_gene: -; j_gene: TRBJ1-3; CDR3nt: TGTGCCAGCAGTTTATCGGGCGGAAACACCATATATTTT; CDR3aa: CASSLSGGNTIYF
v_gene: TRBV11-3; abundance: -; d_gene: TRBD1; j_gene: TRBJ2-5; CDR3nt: TGTGCCAGCAGCCTTAGTGCGGGGACAGGGCAAGAGACCCAGTACTTC; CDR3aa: CASSLSAGTGQETQYF
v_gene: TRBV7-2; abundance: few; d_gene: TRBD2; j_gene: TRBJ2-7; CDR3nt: TGTGCCAGCAGCTTAGGGACTAGCGAATCCTACGAGCAGTACTTC; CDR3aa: CASSLGTSESYEQYF
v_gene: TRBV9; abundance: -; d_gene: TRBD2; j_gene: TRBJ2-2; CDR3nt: TGTGCCAGCAGCCGTAGCGGGGGGGCCCCCGGGGAGCTGTTTTTT; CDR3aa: CASSRSGGAPGELFF
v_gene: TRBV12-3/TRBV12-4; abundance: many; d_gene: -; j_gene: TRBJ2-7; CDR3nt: TGTGCCAGCAGTCCGGGACCCAGCTCCTACGAGCAGTACTTC; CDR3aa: CASSPGPSSYEQYF
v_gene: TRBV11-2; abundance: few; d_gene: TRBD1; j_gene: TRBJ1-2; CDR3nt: TGTGCCAGCAGAAGACAGGGCCTTTTTACCGGCTACACCTTC; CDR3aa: CASRRQGLFTGYTF
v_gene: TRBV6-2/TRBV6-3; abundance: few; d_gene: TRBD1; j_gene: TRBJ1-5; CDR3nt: TGTGCCAGCAGCCCACGCACACAGGGGCTTAGCAATCAGCCCCAGCATTTT; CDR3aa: CASSPRTQGLSNQPQHF
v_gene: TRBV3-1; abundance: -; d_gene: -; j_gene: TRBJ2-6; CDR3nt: TGTGCCACCTGCCAAGAAATGGTCGGTGGGGCCAACGTCCTGACTTTC; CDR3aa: CATCQEMVGGANVLTF
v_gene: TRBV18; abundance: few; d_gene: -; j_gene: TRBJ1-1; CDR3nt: TGTGCCAGCTCACGGGGCTTTGAGCTAGTTGGACCCAACACTGAAGCTTTCTTT; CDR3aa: CASSRGFELVGPNTEAFF
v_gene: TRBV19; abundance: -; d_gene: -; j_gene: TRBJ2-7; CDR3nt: TGTGCCAGCAGCCCCCCGGACAACTCCTACGAGCAGTACTTC; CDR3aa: CASSPPDNSYEQYF
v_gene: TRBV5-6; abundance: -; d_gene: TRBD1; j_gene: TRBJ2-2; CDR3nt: TGTGCCAGCAGCTTACCGGGACAGGGGACAATCGGGGAGCTGTTTTTT; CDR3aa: CASSLPGQGTIGELFF
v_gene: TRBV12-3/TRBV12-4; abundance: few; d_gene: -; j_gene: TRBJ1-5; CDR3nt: TGTGCCAGCAGCAGGACCCGACAGGTTTCAAATCAGCCCCAGCATTTT; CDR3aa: CASSRTRQVSNQPQHF
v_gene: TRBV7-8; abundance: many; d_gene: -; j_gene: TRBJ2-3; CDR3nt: TGTGCCGGCGGGAATGGTACGCAGTATTTT; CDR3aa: CAGGNGTQYF
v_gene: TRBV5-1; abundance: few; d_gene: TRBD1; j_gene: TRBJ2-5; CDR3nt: TGCGCCAGCAGCCACTCGCCCGGGACAGCTAGCCAAGAGACCCAGTACTTC; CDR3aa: CASSHSPGTASQETQYF
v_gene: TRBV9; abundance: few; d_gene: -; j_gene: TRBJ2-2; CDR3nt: TGTGCCAGCAGCGGGGTTGACCCTCGGACCGGGGAGCTGTTTTTT; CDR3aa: CASSGVDPRTGELFF
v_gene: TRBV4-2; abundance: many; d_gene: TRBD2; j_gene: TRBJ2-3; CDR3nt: TGTGCCAGCAGCCAAGATCCTAGCGGGGGGGCCGAGTATTTT; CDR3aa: CASSQDPSGGAEYF
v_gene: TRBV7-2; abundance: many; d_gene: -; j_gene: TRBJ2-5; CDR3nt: TGTGCCAGCAGCTTACCATCGCTTGGGGATGGAGGGACCCAGTACTTC; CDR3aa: CASSLPSLGDGGTQYF
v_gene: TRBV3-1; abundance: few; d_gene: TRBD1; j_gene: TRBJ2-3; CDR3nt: TGTGCCAGCAGCCCCCGACAGGGAACTAGCACAGATACGCAGTATTTT; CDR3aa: CASSPRQGTSTDTQYF
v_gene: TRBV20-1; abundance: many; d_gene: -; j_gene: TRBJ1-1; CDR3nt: TGCAGTGCTAGGCATCCGGGGGCGGAAACTGAAGCTTTCTTT; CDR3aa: CSARHPGAETEAFF
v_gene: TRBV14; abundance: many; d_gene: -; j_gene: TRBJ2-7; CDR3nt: TGTGCCAGCAGCCAATATCATCCCTACGAGCAGTACTTC; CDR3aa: CASSQYHPYEQYF